These 25 T cell receptor beta chains were all obtained from the same sample, sequenced in a study of shared clonotypes between healthy human individuals. Method: immunoSEQ multiplex PCR; TCRdb's copy keeps in-frame clones and lacks some. The sample lists about 980,000 clones; around 80% were seen once. The specimen sequenced was memory CD4+ T cells sorted from blood. Subset defined: CD45RA-negative fraction. Receptor source: a man between 18 and 29 years old in good health.

This clone was picked up one time. The J gene is TRBJ2-5, the V gene TRBV5-1; TRBD1 might be the D (5 bases). The CDR3 has 15 amino acids. V gave up 0 bases and J gave up 7 bases, with 16 bases separating them. Germline lookup yields CDR1 SGHRS and CDR2 YFSETQ. In DNA, the CDR3 is TGCGCCAGCAGCTTGGAAAGCTATGGGGCCAGGACCCAGTACTTC. This gives the protein CASSLESYGARTQYF. The whole variable domain, remainder taken from reference TRBV5-1 and TRBJ2-5, is KAGVTQTPRYLIKTRGQQVTLSCSPISGHRSVSWYQQTPGQGLQFLFEYFSETQRNKGNFPGRFSGRQFSNSRSEMNVSTLELGDSALYLCASSLESYGARTQYFGPGTRLLVL.

The chain couples TRBV7-2 to TRBJ2-7, with 10 bases identical to TRBD2. This CDR3 comprises 16 residues. Germline V gene data show CDR1 as SGHTA and CDR2 as FQGNSA. The junction had 8 bases not matched to a gene; V was cut back by 5 bases and J by 1 base. CDR3 amino acids: CASSPRDSGGSYEQYF. CDR3 DNA: TGTGCCAGCAGCCCAAGGGATAGCGGGGGGTCCTACGAGCAGTACTTC. The full variable domain, its missing parts supplied by reference TRBV7-2 and TRBJ2-7, is GAGVSQSPSNKVTEKGKDVELRCDPISGHTALYWYRQSLGQGLEFLIYFQGNSAPDKSGLPSDRFSAERTGGSVSTLTIQRTQQEDSAVYLCASSPRDSGGSYEQYFGPGTRLTVT.

This chain uses TRBV5-1 with TRBJ2-3; 7 nucleotides match TRBD2. CDR1 and CDR2 (germline): SGHRS, YFSETQ. The CDR3 is 13 amino acids. V shed 4 bases and J 10 bases; nucleotides not matched to a gene: 9. This CDR3 is CASSREGSVAQYF. The CDR3, as DNA: TGCGCCAGCAGCAGGGAGGGGAGCGTGGCGCAGTATTTT.

The chain is built from TRBV7-3 and TRBJ2-1, with TRBD1 matching over 8 bases. The CDR3 length is 16 residues. From germline, CDR1 is SGHTA and CDR2 FQGTGA. V lost 5 bases, J lost 9 bases, and 15 bases stayed unmatched. CDR3 in DNA: TGTGCCAGCAGCGCTCGGACAGGGTCCATTAGAAGTGAGCAGTTCTTC. This encodes CASSARTGSIRSEQFF. The full variable domain, with the rest looked up from reference TRBV7-3 and TRBJ2-1, is GAGVSQTPSNKVTEKGKYVELRCDPISGHTALYWYRQSLGQGPEFLIYFQGTGAADDSGLPNDRFFAVRPEGSVSTLKIQRTERGDSAVYLCASSARTGSIRSEQFFGPGTRLTVL.

J is TRBJ1-4 and V is TRBV7-9, with TRBD1 matching over 7 bases. Germline CDR1 reads SEHNR; CDR2 reads FQNEAQ (reference sequence). The CDR3 spans 14 residues. Trimming at V came to 10 bases and at J to 4 bases, leaving 9 bases not matched to a gene. Written as DNA, the CDR3 is TGTGCCATTAAACAGGGGCCCAATAATGAAAAACTGTTTTTT. This encodes CAIKQGPNNEKLFF.

The V gene is TRBV9, the J gene TRBJ2-7, with D unclear. Trimming cost V 0 bases and J 1 base, with 11 bases left between them. Germline V gene lookup returns CDR1 SGDLS and CDR2 YYNGEE. CDR3 length equals 15 residues. Written as DNA, the CDR3 is TGTGCCAGCAGCGTAGGGTACGGACCGTCCTACGAGCAGTACTTC. It codes for CASSVGYGPSYEQYF. Together with reference TRBV9 and TRBJ2-7, the CDR3 gives the full variable domain: DSGVTQTPKHLITATGQRVTLRCSPRSGDLSVYWYQQSLDQGLQFLIQYYNGEERAKGNILERFSAQQFPDLHSELNLSSLELGDSALYFCASSVGYGPSYEQYFGPGTRLTVT.

The V call is TRBV28, the J call TRBJ2-7, with TRBD2 matching 11 bases. The CDR3 extends over 16 amino acids. Losses at the gene ends were 4 bases for V and 5 bases for J; bases not matched to a gene: 10. CDR1 is MDHEN and CDR2 is SYDVKM in the germline V gene. In DNA, the CDR3 is TGTGCCAGCAGTTCCCCCTCTAGCGGGGGGATCCACGAGCAGTACTTC. Translation gives CASSSPSSGGIHEQYF. Variable domain in full (rest from reference TRBV28 and TRBJ2-7): DVKVTQSSRYLVKRTGEKVFLECVQDMDHENMFWYRQDPGLGLRLIYFSYDVKMKEKGDIPEGYSVSREKKERFSLILESASTNQTSMYLCASSSPSSGGIHEQYFGPGTRLTVT.

The chain combines TRBV28 with TRBJ1-6, with 7 positions matching TRBD1. This CDR3 region has 14 residues. Germline CDR1 and CDR2: MDHEN and SYDVKM. The ends lost 5 bases at V and 5 bases at J; junction bases unmatched: 3. The CDR3 sequence is CASSGGTDNSPLHF. The CDR3 region has the DNA TGTGCCAGCAGTGGCGGGACAGATAATTCACCCCTCCACTTT.

The CDR3 DNA reads TGTGCCAGCAGTGAAGGCGGACAAAGCACAGATACGCAGTATTTT. Residues: CASSEGGQSTDTQYF. The chain carries TRBV25-1 and TRBJ2-3; a possible D gene is TRBD1 (5 bases). CDR1 MGHDK and CDR2 SYGVNS come from the germline V gene. The ends were cut back, 2 bases at V and 0 bases at J, with 9 bases in the middle. The CDR3 totals 15 residues.

This clone was seen once. The chain employs TRBV9 and TRBJ2-5, with D possibly matching TRBD1 (5 bases). The V gene lost 0 bases and the J gene lost 5 bases, with 14 bases spanning the gap. CDR1 is SGDLS and CDR2 is YYNGEE in the germline V gene. The CDR3 is 15 residues long. The CDR3 DNA follows: TGTGCCAGCAGCGTAGCGGCAGGGTTGAGGGAGACCCAGTACTTC. Translating gives CASSVAAGLRETQYF.

The chain links TRBV6-1 to TRBJ2-5; D may be TRBD1 or TRBD2 (5 bases each). The CDR3 covers 18 residues. Trimming pared 5 bases from V and 5 bases from J, leaving 27 bases between. Germline assignment: CDR1 MNHNS and CDR2 SASEGT. CDR3 sequence reads: CASSQGWGTQKGTETQYF. CDR3 sequence (DNA): TGTGCCAGCAGTCAAGGTTGGGGGACCCAGAAGGGGACGGAGACCCAGTACTTC.

This clone turned up a few times. J is TRBJ2-2 and V is TRBV27; a weak D match, TRBD1 (6 bases). Germline V gene sequence: CDR1 MNHEY, CDR2 SMNVEV (reference sequence). V was pared by 8 bases and J by 6 bases, with 16 bases between. The length of the CDR3 is 14 residues. CDR3 sequence: CASGPGQISGELFF. Here the CDR3 DNA reads TGTGCCAGCGGGCCCGGACAGATTTCCGGGGAGCTGTTTTTT.

The rearrangement uses TRBV6-5 and TRBJ1-4; perhaps TRBD1 as D (6 bases). The CDR3 is 12 residues long. Trimming removed 11 bases at V and 10 bases at J, with 17 bases between. CDR1 and CDR2 (germline): MNHEY, SVGAGI. CDR3 coding DNA: TGTGCCGGGAGGAGGGGGAGTAGAAAACTGTTTTTT. Its protein product is CAGRRGSRKLFF.

The chain is built from TRBV14 and TRBJ2-2, with a tentative D call TRBD1 (6 bases). V shed 4 bases and J shed 6 bases, with 15 bases lying between them. Germline V gene data show CDR1 as SGHDN and CDR2 as FVKESK. This CDR3 comprises 15 residues. In DNA form, the CDR3 reads TGTGCCAGCAGCCCTTACGCAGGGGCGTCCGGGGAGCTGTTTTTT. This codes for CASSPYAGASGELFF.

The chain has TRBV7-9 and TRBJ2-3; a possible D gene is TRBD2 (5 bases). CDR1 is SEHNR and CDR2 is FQNEAQ in the germline V gene (reference sequence). The CDR3 totals 14 residues. Deletions cut 8 bases from V and 0 bases from J, with 12 bases between. The CDR3 DNA reads as TGTGCCAGCCGAGGGAAATCTAGCACAGATACGCAGTATTTT. Its translation: CASRGKSSTDTQYF.

This clone was observed a single time. Distinct nucleotide sequences in the sample also encode this CDR3. The rearrangement uses TRBV18 and TRBJ1-2; D uncertain. This CDR3 has 14 residues. V lost 2 bases, J lost 2 bases, and 9 bases lay in between. Germline loops: CDR1 KGHSH, CDR2 LQKENI. The CDR3 region has the DNA TGTGCCAGCTCACCAGGGGTCGGCAACTATGGCTACACCTTC. Amino acids: CASSPGVGNYGYTF.

V and J are TRBV27 and TRBJ1-5; D gene uncertain. The V end lost 4 bases, the J end lost 0 bases, and 7 bases lay between the germline ends. Germline lookup yields CDR1 MNHEY and CDR2 SMNVEV (reference sequence). This CDR3 has 14 amino acids. CDR3 loop: CASSSPSSNQPQHF. CDR3 nucleotide sequence: TGTGCCAGCAGTTCCCCCAGTAGCAATCAGCCCCAGCATTTT.

Details on this clone: The sample carries other DNA sequences with the same CDR3. The V call is TRBV29-1, the J call TRBJ2-3, with TRBD2 as a possible D gene (5 bases). V was clipped by 3 bases and J by 4 bases, with 11 bases between them. This CDR3 is built from 13 residues. Germline-derived CDR1 and CDR2 are SQVTM and ANQGSEA. The CDR3 DNA is TGCAGCGTTGAGAGGGCAGGCGCAGATACGCAGTATTTT. Amino acids: CSVERAGADTQYF.

The table lists this clone with a few counts. This specimen includes other DNA sequences encoding the same CDR3. The V gene is TRBV6-1, the J gene TRBJ1-1, with D possibly matching TRBD1 (5 bases). This CDR3 has 14 amino acids. CDR1 is MNHNS, CDR2 SASEGT, per germline. The V end was cut by 4 bases, the J end by 1 base, with 10 bases between. CDR3 protein: CASSGLGGNTEAFF. CDR3 nucleotides: TGTGCCAGCAGTGGCTTGGGGGGGAACACTGAAGCTTTCTTT.

This chain uses TRBV19 with TRBJ1-1, with a possible D match to TRBD1 (5 bases). V was clipped by 7 bases and J by 2 bases, with 14 bases between them. Germline CDR1 and CDR2: LNHDA and SQIVND (reference sequence). The CDR3 totals 14 residues. The CDR3 loop is CASIRQGINTEAFF. DNA of the CDR3: TGTGCCAGTATTCGCCAGGGCATAAACACTGAAGCTTTCTTT.

CDR3 DNA sequence: TGCGCCAGCAGCGTCGACAGCTTTAATGAAAAACTGTTTTTT. Protein product: CASSVDSFNEKLFF. The chain combines TRBV5-1 with TRBJ1-4; perhaps TRBD1 as D (5 bases). CDR1 is SGHRS and CDR2 is YFSETQ in the germline V gene. Trimming left V 4 bases short and J 4 bases short, with 11 bases between. The CDR3 loop spans 14 amino acids.

The chain uses TRBV20-1 and TRBJ2-2; D not resolved. The germline V gene has CDR1 DFQATT and CDR2 SNEGSKA (reference sequence). V gave up 3 bases and J gave up 6 bases, with 5 bases separating them. CDR3 size: 11 residues. The CDR3 here is CSASGSGELFF. The CDR3 DNA is TGCAGTGCTAGCGGGTCCGGGGAGCTGTTTTTT.

The chain employs TRBV6-1 and TRBJ2-7; 7 nucleotides align to TRBD2. The CDR3 covers 13 residues. The germline V gene encodes CDR1 MNHNS and CDR2 SASEGT. The V and J ends lost 6 bases and 7 bases, in that order; junction bases with no gene match: 9. CDR3 in amino acids: CASRTETSREQYF. CDR3 DNA sequence: TGTGCCAGCAGGACAGAGACTAGCCGGGAGCAGTACTTC.

On this clone itself: Different DNA sequences within this sample yield the same CDR3. The chain combines TRBV30 with TRBJ2-3, with a tentative D call TRBD1 (5 bases). CDR3 length equals 13 residues. V was clipped by 0 bases and J by 4 bases, with 8 bases between them. Germline lookup yields CDR1 GTSNPN and CDR2 SVGIG (reference sequence). The CDR3 region is CAWSVGDPDTQYF. The DNA of the CDR3 is TGTGCCTGGAGTGTAGGGGATCCAGATACGCAGTATTTT. Full variable domain (missing parts from reference TRBV30 and TRBJ2-3): SQTIHQWPATLVQPVGSPLSLECTVEGTSNPNLYWYRQAAGRGLQLLFYSVGIGQISSEVPQNLSASRPQDRQFILSSKKLLLSDSGFYLCAWSVGDPDTQYFGPGTRLTVL.

V usage is TRBV10-3 and J usage is TRBJ2-1, with D uncertain. Trimming left V 7 bases short and J 7 bases short, with 17 bases between. The CDR3 has 14 amino acids. Germline V lookup: CDR1 ENHRY, CDR2 SYGVKD. CDR3 nucleotides: TGTGCCATCACTCGGACCCTTGGTGGGAATGAGCAGTTCTTC. It specifies CAITRTLGGNEQFF.